This passage covers 13 T cell receptor beta chains from one sample sequenced in a study of blood T cell repertoires in COVID-19. TCRdb keeps only in-frame clones here, not all; method: immunoSEQ multiplex PCR. The data hold approximately 180,000 clones, with approximately 87% observed a single time. Sequencing used peripheral blood. The receptors here all came from a woman between 65 and 79 years old with COVID-19, enrolled during active disease.

The gene calls are TRBV28 and TRBJ2-7, with 7 positions matching TRBD1. V was clipped by 5 bases and J by 2 bases; unmatched bases: 9. Germline CDR1 and CDR2: MDHEN and SYDVKM. The CDR3 covers 15 residues. CDR3: CASSTPTGYTYEQYF. CDR3 sequence (DNA): TGTGCCAGCAGTACACCGACAGGGTATACCTACGAGCAGTACTTC.

The gene calls are TRBV30 and TRBJ2-5, with D possibly matching TRBD2 (5 bases). In germline, CDR1 is GTSNPN, CDR2 SVGIG (reference sequence). This CDR3 comprises 14 residues. V was trimmed by 2 bases and J by 2 bases, leaving 12 bases between them. The CDR3 here is CAWSFRRTQETQYF. CDR3 bases: TGTGCCTGGAGTTTCCGACGGACTCAAGAGACCCAGTACTTC.

The CDR3 DNA is TGTGCCTGTAACCCCAGGGGTGGGCCCGGGGAGCTGTTTTTT. Protein product: CACNPRGGPGELFF. This chain links TRBV30 with TRBJ2-2, with D possibly matching TRBD1 (6 bases). The ends were cut back, 6 bases at V and 6 bases at J, with 17 bases in the middle. CDR1 is GTSNPN, CDR2 SVGIG, per germline (reference sequence). The CDR3 runs to 14 residues.

This clone appeared a single time. CDR3 protein: CASSGGLAGSDTQYF. The CDR3 nucleotides are TGTGCCAGCAGCGGAGGACTAGCGGGATCTGATACGCAGTATTTT. The V and J genes are TRBV3-1 (or the pseudogene TRBV3-2) and TRBJ2-3, with 12 nucleotides matching TRBD2. Germline values: CDR1 LGHDT, CDR2 YNNKEL (reference sequence). This CDR3 is built from 15 residues. V shed 5 bases and J 6 bases; nucleotides not matched to a gene: 6.

The chain employs TRBV27 and TRBJ2-7; TRBD2 agrees at 9 bases. The ends lost 6 bases at V and 3 bases at J; junction bases unmatched: 6. This CDR3 is built from 14 residues. CDR1 and CDR2 from the germline V gene are MNHEY and SMNVEV (reference sequence). The chain's CDR3 is CASRRIAGDYEQYF. The CDR3 DNA follows: TGTGCCAGCAGAAGAATAGCGGGAGACTACGAGCAGTACTTC.

This rearrangement joins TRBV24-1 to TRBJ2-3; D is possibly TRBD2 (6 bases). Trimming stripped 5 bases from V and 1 base from J, with 21 bases between. This CDR3 comprises 18 residues. The germline V gene encodes CDR1 KGHDR and CDR2 SFDVKD. This chain's CDR3 is CATSVPRLGGFGTDTQYF. As DNA, the CDR3 is TGTGCCACCAGTGTGCCCCGACTAGGAGGTTTCGGCACAGATACGCAGTATTTT.

In its sample, this clone was seen a few times. The chain links TRBV5-1 to TRBJ1-1; 7 bases line up with TRBD1. Per the germline V gene, CDR1 is SGHRS and CDR2 is YFSETQ. Trimming removed 4 bases from V and 1 base from J; junction bases left unmatched: 7. The CDR3 is made up of 15 amino acids. The CDR3: CASSPRQGTNTEAFF. For the CDR3, the DNA is TGCGCCAGCAGCCCGAGACAGGGTACGAACACTGAAGCTTTCTTT.

V gene TRBV6-5 combines with J gene TRBJ2-7, with 10 bases fitting TRBD1. Germline V gene sequence: CDR1 MNHEY, CDR2 SVGAGI. The length of the CDR3 is 13 residues. Germline trimming cut 5 bases from V and 7 bases from J; bases unmatched to any gene: 5. This chain's CDR3 is CASSRRTGGEQYF. The DNA of the CDR3 is TGTGCCAGCAGTCGCCGGACAGGGGGAGAGCAGTACTTC.

The CDR3 region is CASRPGQGAEGYTF. Written as DNA, the CDR3 is TGTGCCAGCAGGCCGGGACAGGGGGCGGAAGGCTACACCTTC. The genes are TRBV6-5 and TRBJ1-2; 12 bases match TRBD1. This CDR3 is built from 14 residues. Germline CDR1 and CDR2: MNHEY and SVGAGI. The ends lost 6 bases at V and 8 bases at J; junction bases unmatched: 7.

The rearrangement uses TRBV24-1 and TRBJ1-4, with 7 bases fitting TRBD1. V was clipped by 9 bases and J by 6 bases; unmatched bases: 12. The germline CDR1 and CDR2 sequences are KGHDR and SFDVKD. The CDR3 is 15 residues long. CDR3 amino acids: CATVIDRDNDEKLFF. The DNA for the CDR3 is TGTGCCACCGTAATAGACAGGGACAACGATGAAAAACTGTTTTTT.

V is TRBV6-5 and J is TRBJ1-2, with TRBD1 as a possible D gene (6 bases). The ends were cut back, 5 bases at V and 8 bases at J, with 9 bases in the middle. The CDR3 contains 11 residues. CDR1 MNHEY and CDR2 SVGAGI come from the germline V gene. DNA of the CDR3: TGTGCCAGCAGTAGGGGGGGCGGCTACACCTTC. Its translation is CASSRGGGYTF.

The rearrangement links TRBV30 to TRBJ2-7, with 9 bases lining up with TRBD1. Looked up from germline, CDR1 is GTSNPN and CDR2 is SVGIG (reference sequence). V gave up 2 bases and J gave up 5 bases; unmatched junction bases: 4. The length of the CDR3 is 13 residues. This CDR3 is CAWSSQGAHEQYF. The CDR3 nucleotides read TGTGCCTGGAGTTCACAGGGGGCCCACGAGCAGTACTTC.

The rearrangement uses TRBV7-2 and TRBJ2-7; D perhaps matches TRBD2 (5 bases). The germline V and J ends were trimmed by 2 bases and 3 bases, with 11 bases remaining between them. CDR1 is SGHTA and CDR2 is FQGNSA in the germline V gene. The CDR3 contains 14 residues. The CDR3 loop reads CASSLSDSFYEQYF. The DNA of the CDR3 is TGTGCCAGCAGCTTATCGGACTCCTTCTACGAGCAGTACTTC.